These 19 T cell receptor beta chains came from one sample sequenced in a study of shared T cell receptors in the human thymus (dated by TCRdb to the early 2020s). The library was obtained by the immunoSEQ multiplex PCR assay. TCRdb retrieved this table from immuneACCESS and kept in-frame rearrangements only. Not all clones are present; in checked studies, unresolved V genes account for under half, and no reason is known for the remainder. Within this sample are fewer than 700,000 clones, with 85% to 90% of them counted one time only. The ten largest clones capture 0.0095% to 0.011% of the sample. These data are also associated with another study on human thymus T cells.

Material for sequencing was thymocytes. These TCRs come from a boy younger than two with a congenital heart defect. Donor details come from another sample of the same person, matched by shared clones.

The rearrangement uses TRBV29-1 and TRBJ1-1; D is ambiguous. The CDR3 covers 15 residues. Germline V gene sequence: CDR1 SQVTM, CDR2 ANQGSEA. V was shortened by 4 bases and J by 3 bases, with 18 bases between the two germline ends. The CDR3 here is CSVVNVGRTYTEAFF. The CDR3 nucleotides are TGCAGCGTTGTTAACGTCGGCAGGACTTACACTGAAGCTTTCTTT.

V is TRBV28 and J is TRBJ2-2; 8 bases match TRBD2. Germline V gives CDR1 MDHEN, CDR2 SYDVKM. The CDR3 is 15 amino acids. V shed 5 bases and J 4 bases; nucleotides not matched to a gene: 6. The CDR3, as DNA: TGTGCCAGCAGTGCGAAGCGGGAGACCACCGGGGAGCTGTTTTTT. Its protein product is CASSAKRETTGELFF.

This CDR3 reads CASSQDGQFSYEQYF. CDR3 in DNA: TGCGCCAGCAGCCAAGATGGGCAGTTCTCCTACGAGCAGTACTTC. This rearrangement joins TRBV4-3 to TRBJ2-7; D is unresolved. The V end was cut by 0 bases, the J end by 0 bases, with 9 bases between. The CDR3 has 15 amino acids. Germline assignment: CDR1 LGHNA and CDR2 YSLEER.

V gene TRBV19 combines with J gene TRBJ2-3; possibly TRBD1 for D (5 bases). Trimming took off 0 bases at V and 0 bases at J, with 16 bases between the two ends. The CDR3 has 18 residues. Germline assignment: CDR1 LNHDA and CDR2 SQIVND (reference sequence). CDR3 residues: CASSIDRGHQASTDTQYF. In DNA, the CDR3 is TGTGCCAGTAGTATAGATCGAGGACATCAGGCTAGCACAGATACGCAGTATTTT.

This chain links TRBV4-2 with TRBJ2-3; D not certain. The germline V gene has CDR1 LGHNA and CDR2 YNFKEQ. The CDR3 consists of 16 residues. Trimming took 0 bases from V and 0 from J, leaving 10 bases between them. CDR3 region: CASSQDFPDSTDTQYF. CDR3 DNA: TGTGCCAGCAGCCAAGACTTCCCAGATAGCACAGATACGCAGTATTTT.

The chain couples TRBV30 to TRBJ1-5, with TRBD1 as a possible D gene (6 bases). Deletions cut 7 bases from V and 6 bases from J, with 19 bases between. CDR1 and CDR2 (germline): GTSNPN, SVGIG (reference sequence). The CDR3 is 14 residues long. The CDR3 reads CASVDAQGCQPQHF. The DNA of the CDR3 is TGTGCCTCGGTAGATGCACAGGGCTGTCAGCCCCAGCATTTT.

This clone came up once. The chain joins TRBV18 to TRBJ2-7; the D is unclear. With 3 bases removed from V and 4 bases from J, the gap between germline ends came to 13 bases. CDR1 is KGHSH and CDR2 is LQKENI in the germline V gene. This CDR3 region has 14 residues. This chain's CDR3 is CASSPSNPGYEQYF. The DNA for the CDR3 is TGTGCCAGCTCACCCTCGAATCCAGGTTACGAGCAGTACTTC.

The chain uses TRBV19 and TRBJ1-1, with TRBD1 as a possible D gene (6 bases). Germline V CDR1 and CDR2: LNHDA, SQIVND (reference sequence). The CDR3 length is 14 residues. V dropped 5 bases and J dropped 6 bases, with 16 bases sitting between them. The CDR3 coding sequence is TGTGCCAGTAGTCTAACAGGGAATCCCCCTGAAGCTTTCTTT. It encodes CASSLTGNPPEAFF.

This rearrangement joins TRBV15 to TRBJ2-5; D gene unclear. Germline CDR1 is LNHNV and CDR2 is YYDKDF (reference sequence). With 1 base removed from V and 7 bases from J, the gap between germline ends came to 10 bases. The CDR3 is made up of 13 amino acids. The CDR3 sequence is CATSRARYWTQYF. The CDR3 DNA follows: TGTGCCACCAGCAGAGCGAGATATTGGACCCAGTACTTC.

The V and J genes are TRBV19 and TRBJ2-3; 14 bases agree with TRBD2. The CDR3 totals 16 residues. Germline CDR1 is LNHDA and CDR2 is SQIVND (reference sequence). The V segment lost 5 bases and the J segment 5 bases; nucleotides outside the gene matches: 6. CDR3 DNA sequence: TGTGCCAGTAGTGGGACTAGCGGGAGAGGTGTAGATACGCAGTATTTT. It yields the protein CASSGTSGRGVDTQYF.

V usage is TRBV28 and J usage is TRBJ1-2, with D maybe TRBD1 (5 bases). From germline, CDR1 is MDHEN and CDR2 SYDVKM. Trimming left V 5 bases short and J 4 bases short, with 20 bases between. This CDR3 region has 16 residues. The CDR3 reads CASSTFDRDSVYGYTF. The CDR3 DNA reads TGTGCCAGCAGTACATTCGACCGCGACAGTGTCTATGGCTACACCTTC.

The V gene is TRBV7-9, the J gene TRBJ2-5; 8 nucleotides agree with TRBD2. Per germline, CDR1 SEHNR and CDR2 FQNEAQ (reference sequence). The CDR3 totals 16 residues. The J segment lost 5 bases and the V segment lost 1 base, leaving 9 bases of the junction unmatched. The CDR3 spells CASSLGRAGDRETQYF. CDR3 coding DNA: TGTGCCAGCAGCTTAGGCAGAGCGGGAGACAGGGAGACCCAGTACTTC. Full variable domain (missing parts from reference TRBV7-9 and TRBJ2-5): DTGVSQNPRHKITKRGQNVTFRCDPISEHNRLYWYRQTLGQGPEFLTYFQNEAQLEKSRLLSDRFSAERPKGSFSTLEIQRTEQGDSAMYLCASSLGRAGDRETQYFGPGTRLLVL.

The chain recombines TRBV13 with TRBJ2-2, with D uncertain. The V and J ends lost 8 bases and 1 base respectively, with 2 bases between them. Germline-derived CDR1 and CDR2 are PRHDT and FYEKMQ (reference sequence). This CDR3 has 11 amino acids. The CDR3 loop is CASRNTGELFF. As DNA, the CDR3 is TGTGCCAGCCGGAACACCGGGGAGCTGTTTTTT.

This clone is a singleton in its sample. This chain connects TRBV7-4 to TRBJ2-5; D perhaps matches TRBD1 (6 bases). Germline lookup yields CDR1 SGHVT and CDR2 SQSDAQ. Trimming stripped 1 base from V and 4 bases from J, with 16 bases between. The CDR3 extends over 16 amino acids. The CDR3 region is CASSLENDRRRETQYF. CDR3 in DNA: TGTGCCAGCAGCTTAGAAAATGACAGGCGGCGAGAGACCCAGTACTTC.

As DNA, the CDR3 is TGTGCCAGCAGTCAACGTAGGGGGTCTAATCAGCCCCAGCATTTT. This translates into CASSQRRGSNQPQHF. The rearrangement uses TRBV28 and TRBJ1-5; D is perhaps TRBD1 (6 bases). The germline V and J ends were trimmed by 5 bases and 4 bases, with 15 bases remaining between them. CDR1 and CDR2 (germline): MDHEN, SYDVKM. This CDR3 contains 15 residues.

This chain connects TRBV11-2 to TRBJ2-7, with TRBD2 identical over 11 bases. V shed 5 bases, J shed 6 bases, and the junction held 6 bases outside the gene matches. Germline CDR1 and CDR2: SGHAT and FQNNGV. The CDR3 totals 14 residues. The DNA for the CDR3 is TGTGCCAGCAGCCTGCGACTAGCGGGGCCCGAGCAGTACTTC. This translates into CASSLRLAGPEQYF.

The chain combines TRBV4-1 with TRBJ2-7; D is perhaps TRBD2 (6 bases). The CDR3 extends over 15 amino acids. The germline V gene encodes CDR1 MGHRA and CDR2 YSYEKL. V dropped 0 bases and J dropped 6 bases, with 15 bases sitting between them. DNA for the CDR3: TGCGCCAGCAGCCAAGATCTGGCAGGGAGGCTCGAGCAGTACTTC. This translates into CASSQDLAGRLEQYF.

The chain combines TRBV5-6 with TRBJ1-2; D ambiguous. The germline CDR1 and CDR2 sequences are SGHDT and YYEEEE. The V end lost 0 bases, the J end lost 0 bases, and 6 bases lay between the germline ends. CDR3 length equals 14 residues. The DNA for the CDR3 is TGTGCCAGCAGCTTGGGGGGAGCTAACTATGGCTACACCTTC. Its protein product is CASSLGGANYGYTF.

As regards this clone: Other DNA variants within this sample encode the same CDR3. J is TRBJ1-1 and V is TRBV5-6, with TRBD1 as a possible D gene (5 bases). Between the trimmed V and J ends, which lost 1 base and 1 base, there was a span of 8 bases. In germline, CDR1 is SGHDT, CDR2 YYEEEE. The CDR3 extends over 14 amino acids. The CDR3 DNA is TGTGCCAGCAGCTTGCCGGGGGGGAACACTGAAGCTTTCTTT. As protein: CASSLPGGNTEAFF. The whole variable domain, filled in from reference TRBV5-6 and TRBJ1-1, reads DAGVTQSPTHLIKTRGQQVTLRCSPKSGHDTVSWYQQALGQGPQFIFQYYEEEERQRGNFPDRFSGHQFPNYSSELNVNALLLGDSALYLCASSLPGGNTEAFFGQGTRLTVV.